The 20 T cell receptor beta chains reported below all come from one sample, sequenced in a study of identical twins. TCRdb independently ran MiXCR on the 5' RACE reads; one entry per CDR3 protein. The table shows some 760,000 distinct CDR3 sequences, with 15% to 20% occurring only once. This sample was shared with a second study, whose subject was T cells expressing NK-cell markers.

The specimen sequenced was PBMCs. All receptors derive from a woman between 18 and 29 years old in good health.

This clonotype has more than one count but fewer than ten. The chain links TRBV10-3 to TRBJ2-3, with TRBD1 as a possible D gene (6 bases). Looked up from germline, CDR1 is ENHRY and CDR2 is SYGVKD. CDR3 length: 16 residues. The V end lost 3 bases, the J end lost 4 bases, and 17 bases lay between the germline ends. In nucleotides, the CDR3 is TGTGCCATCAGTGATACTCCGGCAGGGGAATCAGATACGCAGTATTTT. Translated: CAISDTPAGESDTQYF.

The chain couples TRBV15 to TRBJ2-5; TRBD2 matches at 9 bases. The germline V gene encodes CDR1 LNHNV and CDR2 YYDKDF (reference sequence). CDR3 size: 16 residues. The junction had 4 bases not matched to a gene; V was cut back by 1 base and J by 1 base. This chain's CDR3 is CATSRVTSGPQETQYF. Written as DNA, the CDR3 is TGTGCCACCAGCAGAGTGACTAGCGGCCCCCAAGAGACCCAGTACTTC.

The rearrangement uses TRBV6-1 and TRBJ1-4, with 8 bases identical to TRBD1. Germline V lookup: CDR1 MNHNS, CDR2 SASEGT. V trimming: 2 bases; J trimming: 8 bases; junction bases outside the gene matches: 7. The CDR3 has 15 residues. This CDR3 is CASSERQGNSEKLFF. As DNA, the CDR3 is TGTGCCAGCAGTGAACGACAGGGGAATAGCGAAAAACTGTTTTTT.

This clonotype was seen more than once but under ten times. The rearrangement joins TRBV12-5 to TRBJ2-2; D is perhaps TRBD1 (5 bases). The germline V gene has CDR1 LGHNT and CDR2 FRNRAP. This CDR3 spans 14 amino acids. Trimming cost V 6 bases and J 1 base, with 9 bases left between them. The CDR3 region is CASGPDRNTGELFF. CDR3 sequence (DNA): TGTGCTAGTGGCCCCGACAGGAACACCGGGGAGCTGTTTTTT.

There are a few counts of this clonotype. In DNA, the CDR3 is TGTGCCAGCATCTCCGGGTCATATTCACCCCTCCACTTT. Translating it yields CASISGSYSPLHF. The chain links TRBV6-2 or TRBV6-3 to TRBJ1-6; D gene ambiguous. Trimming cost V 7 bases and J 8 bases, with 12 bases left between them. Per the germline V gene, CDR1 is MNHEY and CDR2 is SVGEGT. The CDR3 extends over 13 amino acids.

This chain links TRBV6-6 with TRBJ2-5; a possible D gene is TRBD2 (5 bases). CDR3 length: 13 amino acids. The V gene lost 6 bases and the J gene lost 5 bases, with 13 bases spanning the gap. CDR1 MNHNY and CDR2 SVGAGI come from the germline V gene (reference sequence). This chain's CDR3 is CASRSSGLETQYF. The DNA of the CDR3 is TGTGCCAGCAGATCCTCGGGATTGGAGACCCAGTACTTC.

The gene calls are TRBV10-3 and TRBJ2-3; TRBD1 matches 8 bases. This CDR3 comprises 16 residues. CDR1 is ENHRY, CDR2 SYGVKD, per germline. With V trimmed by 3 bases and J by 3 bases, 8 bases remained unmatched. Written as DNA, the CDR3 is TGTGCCATCAGTGACTCTCCAGGGGGCGCAACAGATACGCAGTATTTT. Residues: CAISDSPGGATDTQYF.

This chain links TRBV2 with TRBJ2-5; the match to TRBD2 covers 7 bases. The CDR3 loop spans 12 amino acids. The J segment lost 7 bases and the V segment lost 6 bases, leaving 5 bases of the junction unmatched. Germline V gene data show CDR1 as SNHLY and CDR2 as FYNNEI. In DNA form, the CDR3 reads TGTGCCAGCAGGGGGAGGGCAGGGACCCAGTACTTC. It encodes CASRGRAGTQYF.

This chain joins TRBV10-2 and TRBJ2-7, with D tentatively TRBD1 (6 bases). V dropped 3 bases and J dropped 6 bases, with 15 bases sitting between them. CDR3 length equals 14 residues. Germline V gene lookup returns CDR1 WSHSY and CDR2 SAAADI. The CDR3 here is CASSELGGTVEQYF. The DNA of the CDR3 is TGCGCCAGCAGTGAACTAGGGGGTACTGTCGAGCAGTACTTC.

This clonotype was counted ten times or more. The chain is built from TRBV28 and TRBJ2-5; perhaps TRBD2 as D (6 bases). The CDR3 covers 16 residues. Trimming shortened V by 6 bases and J by 3 bases, and 20 bases separated the two germline ends. From germline, CDR1 is MDHEN and CDR2 SYDVKM. DNA of the CDR3: TGTGCCAGCAGGAAACACCGGGAGCTGGGAAAAGAGACCCAGTACTTC. Protein: CASRKHRELGKETQYF.

This clonotype was seen a handful of times. The CDR3 coding sequence is TGTGCCACCAGTGATTCGTATGCTAGCGGGTCTGGGGCCAACGTCCTGACTTTC. Translating gives CATSDSYASGSGANVLTF. The chain uses TRBV24-1 and TRBJ2-6; 8 nucleotides agree with TRBD2. This CDR3 comprises 18 residues. V lost 2 bases, J lost 1 base, and 6 bases stayed unmatched. The germline V gene has CDR1 KGHDR and CDR2 SFDVKD.

The CDR3 bases are TGCAGTGCTAGTAGGGACAGGGGTGGGAATACGCAGTATTTT. It is translated as CSASRDRGGNTQYF. V gene TRBV20-1 combines with J gene TRBJ2-3; 10 bases match TRBD1. The trim removed 3 bases at V and 7 bases at J, leaving 7 bases unmatched. This CDR3 contains 14 residues. Per germline, CDR1 DFQATT and CDR2 SNEGSKA (reference sequence).

The chain carries TRBV15 and TRBJ2-5, with 8 positions matching TRBD1. The ends lost 2 bases at V and 5 bases at J; junction bases unmatched: 4. The CDR3 loop spans 14 amino acids. Germline V gene data show CDR1 as LNHNV and CDR2 as YYDKDF (reference sequence). In DNA form, the CDR3 reads TGTGCCACCAGCAGACAGGGGGCTTGGGAGACCCAGTACTTC. Its translation: CATSRQGAWETQYF.

A few counts support this clonotype. V is TRBV20-1 and J is TRBJ2-5, with D tentatively TRBD1 or TRBD2 (6 bases each). V shed 5 bases and J shed 4 bases, with 11 bases lying between them. This CDR3 spans 12 amino acids. Germline V gives CDR1 DFQATT, CDR2 SNEGSKA (reference sequence). The CDR3: CSAVKGGETQYF. The CDR3 DNA sequence: TGCAGTGCTGTCAAGGGGGGAGAGACCCAGTACTTC.

V gene TRBV10-3 combines with J gene TRBJ2-5; 9 bases agree with TRBD1. Per the germline V gene, CDR1 is ENHRY and CDR2 is SYGVKD. The CDR3 extends over 17 amino acids. V lost 10 bases to trimming and J lost 5 bases; unmatched junction nucleotides: 20. This chain's CDR3 is CATTRAPGQGAGETQYF. CDR3 nucleotides: TGTGCCACCACTCGGGCCCCGGGACAGGGCGCGGGGGAGACCCAGTACTTC.

This clonotype came up a few times. The CDR3: CASSRAGGSHTDTQYF. The DNA for the CDR3 is TGTGCCAGCAGCAGAGCGGGGGGCTCTCACACAGATACGCAGTATTTT. The chain carries TRBV7-9 and TRBJ2-3, with 9 nucleotides matching TRBD2. There are 16 residues in the CDR3. J lost 2 bases, V lost 5 bases, and 8 bases had no gene match. The germline CDR1 and CDR2 sequences are SEHNR and FQNEAQ (reference sequence).

A few counts support this clonotype. This chain links TRBV29-1 with TRBJ2-7, with D unresolved. The germline gives CDR1 SQVTM, CDR2 ANQGSEA. The CDR3 contains 13 residues. V lost 5 bases, J lost 3 bases, and 14 bases lay in between. The CDR3 bases are TGCAGCGTTAGGACCGTCCGTTTCTACGAGCAGTACTTC. Translating it yields CSVRTVRFYEQYF.

CDR3 loop: CSVSGTGGSQGYTF. The CDR3 DNA reads as TGCAGCGTTTCCGGGACAGGGGGCTCTCAGGGCTACACCTTC. The genes are TRBV29-1 and TRBJ1-2, with 12 bases matching TRBD1. The CDR3 has 14 residues. Germline V gene sequence: CDR1 SQVTM, CDR2 ANQGSEA. The V and J ends lost 5 bases and 8 bases, in that order; junction bases with no gene match: 9.

The V call is TRBV18, the J call TRBJ1-3; D unresolved. The CDR3 extends over 15 amino acids. Per the germline V gene, CDR1 is KGHSH and CDR2 is LQKENI. V was cut by 0 bases and J by 1 base, with 7 bases left in between. The CDR3 DNA is TGTGCCAGCTCACCACCGGGTTTATCTGGAAACACCATATATTTT. It codes for CASSPPGLSGNTIYF. Filled out from reference TRBV18 and TRBJ1-3, the complete variable domain reads NAGVMQNPRHLVRRRGQEARLRCSPMKGHSHVYWYRQLPEEGLKFMVYLQKENIIDESGMPKERFSAEFPKEGPSILRIQQVVRGDSAAYFCASSPPGLSGNTIYFGEGSWLTVV.

The chain joins TRBV7-9 to TRBJ1-6; 8 bases fit TRBD1. The CDR3 has 14 residues. The germline gives CDR1 SEHNR, CDR2 FQNEAQ (reference sequence). Trimming took 4 bases from V and 6 from J; bases not matched to a gene: 2. CDR3 nucleotide sequence: TGTGCCAGCAGCTACGACAGGGGTAATTCACCCCTCCACTTT. It yields the protein CASSYDRGNSPLHF.